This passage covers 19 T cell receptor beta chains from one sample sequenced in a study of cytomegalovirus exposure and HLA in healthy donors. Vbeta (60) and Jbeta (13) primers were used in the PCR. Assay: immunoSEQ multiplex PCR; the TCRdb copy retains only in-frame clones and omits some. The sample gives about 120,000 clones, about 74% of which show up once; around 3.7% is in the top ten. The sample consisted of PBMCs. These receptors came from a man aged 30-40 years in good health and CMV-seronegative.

DNA for the CDR3: TGTGCCAGCAGCTTACCGGGGGGAGGAAACACCATATATTTT. This translates into CASSLPGGGNTIYF. The chain carries TRBV7-9 and TRBJ1-3, with TRBD1 as a possible D gene (5 bases). Germline loops: CDR1 SEHNR, CDR2 FQNEAQ (reference sequence). This CDR3 is built from 14 residues. Trimming pared 2 bases from V and 4 bases from J, leaving 9 bases between.

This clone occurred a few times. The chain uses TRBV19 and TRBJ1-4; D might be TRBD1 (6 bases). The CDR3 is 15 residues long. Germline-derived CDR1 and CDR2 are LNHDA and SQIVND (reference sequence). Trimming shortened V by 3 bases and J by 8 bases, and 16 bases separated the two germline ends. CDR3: CASSIEQGAREKLFF. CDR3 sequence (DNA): TGTGCCAGTAGTATTGAACAGGGAGCCCGCGAAAAACTGTTTTTT.

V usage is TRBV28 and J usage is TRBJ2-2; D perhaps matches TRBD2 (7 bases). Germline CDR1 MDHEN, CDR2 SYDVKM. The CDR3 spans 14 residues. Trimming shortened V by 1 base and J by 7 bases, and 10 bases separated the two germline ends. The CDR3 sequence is CASSLSGGLGELFF. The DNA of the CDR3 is TGTGCCAGCAGTTTATCCGGGGGGCTCGGGGAGCTGTTTTTT.

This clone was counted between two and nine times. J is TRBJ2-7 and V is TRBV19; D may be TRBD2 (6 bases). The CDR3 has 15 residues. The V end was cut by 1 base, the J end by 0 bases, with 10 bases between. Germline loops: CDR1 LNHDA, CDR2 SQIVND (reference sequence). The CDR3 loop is CASSIVAESSYEQYF. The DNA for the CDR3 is TGTGCCAGTAGTATAGTAGCGGAAAGCTCCTACGAGCAGTACTTC.

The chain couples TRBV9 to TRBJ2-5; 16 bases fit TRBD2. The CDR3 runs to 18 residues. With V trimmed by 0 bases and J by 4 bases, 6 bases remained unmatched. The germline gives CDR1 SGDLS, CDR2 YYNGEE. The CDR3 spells CASSVGGLAGGATETQYF. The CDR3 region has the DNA TGTGCCAGCAGCGTAGGGGGACTAGCGGGGGGGGCAACAGAGACCCAGTACTTC.

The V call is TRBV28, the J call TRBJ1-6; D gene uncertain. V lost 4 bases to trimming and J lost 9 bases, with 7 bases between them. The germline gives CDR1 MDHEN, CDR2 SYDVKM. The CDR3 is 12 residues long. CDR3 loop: CASSYKISPLHF. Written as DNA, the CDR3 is TGTGCCAGCAGTTACAAGATTTCACCCCTCCACTTT. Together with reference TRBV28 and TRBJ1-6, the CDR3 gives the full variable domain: DVKVTQSSRYLVKRTGEKVFLECVQDMDHENMFWYRQDPGLGLRLIYFSYDVKMKEKGDIPEGYSVSREKKERFSLILESASTNQTSMYLCASSYKISPLHFGNGTRLTVT.

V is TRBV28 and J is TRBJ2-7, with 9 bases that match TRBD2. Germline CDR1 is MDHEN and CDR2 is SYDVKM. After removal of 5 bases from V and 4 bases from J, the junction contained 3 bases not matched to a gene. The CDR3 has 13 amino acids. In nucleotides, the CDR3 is TGTGCCAGCAGTGGACTAGCGTTATACGAGCAGTACTTC. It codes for CASSGLALYEQYF.

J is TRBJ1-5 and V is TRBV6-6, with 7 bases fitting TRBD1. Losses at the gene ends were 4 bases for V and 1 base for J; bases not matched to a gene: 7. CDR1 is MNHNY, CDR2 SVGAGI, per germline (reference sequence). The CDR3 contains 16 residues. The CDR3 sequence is CASSSRQGTSNQPQHF. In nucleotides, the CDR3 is TGTGCCAGCAGTTCTCGACAGGGAACGAGCAATCAGCCCCAGCATTTT.

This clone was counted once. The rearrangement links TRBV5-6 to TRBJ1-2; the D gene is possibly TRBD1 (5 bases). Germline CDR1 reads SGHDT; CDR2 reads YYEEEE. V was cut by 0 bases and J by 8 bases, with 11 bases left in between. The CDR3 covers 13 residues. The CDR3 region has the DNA TGTGCCAGCAGCTTGGTGGCAGGGCAGGGCTACACCTTC. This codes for CASSLVAGQGYTF.

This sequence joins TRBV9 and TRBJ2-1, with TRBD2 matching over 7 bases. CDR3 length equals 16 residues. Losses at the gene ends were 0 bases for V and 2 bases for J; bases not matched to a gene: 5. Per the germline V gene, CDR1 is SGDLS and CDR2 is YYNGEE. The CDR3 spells CASSVGGAGPYNEQFF. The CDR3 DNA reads TGTGCCAGCAGCGTAGGGGGAGCGGGGCCCTACAATGAGCAGTTCTTC.

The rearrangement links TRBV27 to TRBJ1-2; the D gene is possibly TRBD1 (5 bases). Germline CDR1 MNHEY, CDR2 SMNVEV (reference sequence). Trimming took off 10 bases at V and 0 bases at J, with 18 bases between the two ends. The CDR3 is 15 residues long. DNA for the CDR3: TGTGCCACCCTAGCGGGGGGAGAATCTAACTATGGCTACACCTTC. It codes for CATLAGGESNYGYTF.

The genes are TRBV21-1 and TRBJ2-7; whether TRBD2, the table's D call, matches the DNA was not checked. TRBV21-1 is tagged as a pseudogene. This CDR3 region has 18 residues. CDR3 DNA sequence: TGTGCCAGCAGCAAAAAAGGGGGACTAGCGGGAACCCTCTACGAGCAGTACTTC. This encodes CASSKKGGLAGTLYEQYF.

The CDR3 here is CASSPGLAGAPGGEQYF. CDR3 sequence (DNA): TGTGCCAGCAGCCCGGGACTAGCGGGAGCTCCCGGGGGGGAGCAGTACTTC. The J gene is TRBJ2-7, the V gene TRBV9; 14 bases agree with TRBD2. Germline CDR1 SGDLS, CDR2 YYNGEE. The CDR3 spans 17 residues. Trimming took 4 bases from V and 7 from J; bases not matched to a gene: 13.

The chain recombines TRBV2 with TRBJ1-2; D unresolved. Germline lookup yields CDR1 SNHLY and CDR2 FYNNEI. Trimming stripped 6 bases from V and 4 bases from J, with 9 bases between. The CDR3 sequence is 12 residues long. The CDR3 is CASRGGSYGYTF. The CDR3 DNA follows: TGTGCCAGCAGAGGCGGTTCCTATGGCTACACCTTC.

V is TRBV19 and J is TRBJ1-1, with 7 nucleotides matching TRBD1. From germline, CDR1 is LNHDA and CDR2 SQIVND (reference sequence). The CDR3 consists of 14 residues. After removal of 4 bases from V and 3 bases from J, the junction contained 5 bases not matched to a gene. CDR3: CASSTYRGHTEAFF. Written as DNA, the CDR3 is TGTGCCAGTAGTACCTACAGGGGTCACACTGAAGCTTTCTTT.

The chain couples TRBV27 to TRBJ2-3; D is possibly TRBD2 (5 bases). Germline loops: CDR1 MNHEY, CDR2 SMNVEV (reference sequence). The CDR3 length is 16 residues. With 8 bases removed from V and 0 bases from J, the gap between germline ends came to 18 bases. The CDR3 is CASSNYPRGSTDTQYF. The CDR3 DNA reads TGTGCCAGCTCCAACTACCCCCGGGGTAGCACAGATACGCAGTATTTT.

CDR3 amino acids: CSVLSGSGYEQYF. In DNA form, the CDR3 reads TGCAGCGTTTTAAGCGGGAGCGGTTACGAGCAGTACTTC. The gene calls are TRBV29-1 and TRBJ2-7; 8 bases agree with TRBD2. Per the germline V gene, CDR1 is SQVTM and CDR2 is ANQGSEA. Trimming took 5 bases from V and 4 from J; bases not matched to a gene: 7. The CDR3 is 13 amino acids.

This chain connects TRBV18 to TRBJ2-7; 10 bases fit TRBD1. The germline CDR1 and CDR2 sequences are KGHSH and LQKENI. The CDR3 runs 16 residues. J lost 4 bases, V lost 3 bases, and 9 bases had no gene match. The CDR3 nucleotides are TGTGCCAGCTCACCGCGGGACAGGGGATTTAGATACGAGCAGTACTTC. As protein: CASSPRDRGFRYEQYF.

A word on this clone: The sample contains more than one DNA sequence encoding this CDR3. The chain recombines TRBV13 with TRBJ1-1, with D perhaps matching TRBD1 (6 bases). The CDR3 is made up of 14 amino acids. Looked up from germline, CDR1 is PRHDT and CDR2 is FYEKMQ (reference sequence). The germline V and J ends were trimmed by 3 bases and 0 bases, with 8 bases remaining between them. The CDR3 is CASSLDSMNTEAFF. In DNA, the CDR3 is TGTGCCAGCAGCTTGGACAGCATGAACACTGAAGCTTTCTTT.